The clone carrying this TCR beta chain was observed a handful of times. Its antigen is unknown. This entry belongs to a study of cytomegalovirus exposure and HLA in healthy donors. Regarding the study as a whole: It was likely that a cluster of highly shared sequence variants was a sequencing artifact.

Trimming pared 1 base from V and 7 bases from J, leaving 5 bases between. The CDR3 loop spans 11 amino acids. CDR1 and CDR2 (germline): MNHEY, SVGAGI. Primers: 60 Vbeta forward and 13 Jbeta reverse. The method was immunoSEQ multiplex PCR; TCRdb's version includes in-frame clones alone and lacks a portion of them. The table has about 160,000 clones, just under 80% seen once. Specimen: PBMCs. The rearrangement uses TRBV6-5 and TRBJ2-7, with D unclear. The TCR sequence derives from a man aged 25 to 40 in good health and CMV-seronegative. The CDR3 sequence: CASSYYNEQYF. In DNA form, the CDR3 reads TGTGCCAGCAGTTACTACAATGAGCAGTACTTC.